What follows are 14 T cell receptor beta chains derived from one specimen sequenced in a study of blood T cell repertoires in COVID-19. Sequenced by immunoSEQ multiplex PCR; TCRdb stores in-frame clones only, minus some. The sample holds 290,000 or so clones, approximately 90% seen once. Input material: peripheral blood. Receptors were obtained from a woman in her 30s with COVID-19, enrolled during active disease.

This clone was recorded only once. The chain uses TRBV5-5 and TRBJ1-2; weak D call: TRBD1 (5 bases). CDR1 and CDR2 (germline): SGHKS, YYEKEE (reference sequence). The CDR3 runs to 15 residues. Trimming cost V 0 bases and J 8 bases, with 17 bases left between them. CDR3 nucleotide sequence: TGTGCCAGCAGCTTGGCGGACACCCCCGGTGGGGGCTACACCTTC. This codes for CASSLADTPGGGYTF.

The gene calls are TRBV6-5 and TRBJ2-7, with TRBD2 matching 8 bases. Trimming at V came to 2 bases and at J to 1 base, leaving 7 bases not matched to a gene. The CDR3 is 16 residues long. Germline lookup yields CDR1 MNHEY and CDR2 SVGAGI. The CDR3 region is CASSYAGTGGSYEQYF. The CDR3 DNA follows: TGTGCCAGCAGTTACGCCGGGACGGGAGGGTCCTACGAGCAGTACTTC.

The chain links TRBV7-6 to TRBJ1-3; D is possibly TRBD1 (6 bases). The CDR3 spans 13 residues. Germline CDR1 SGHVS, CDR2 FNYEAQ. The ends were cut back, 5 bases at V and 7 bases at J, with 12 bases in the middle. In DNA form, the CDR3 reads TGTGCCAGCAGCGTAGACAGGCTCAACACCATATATTTT. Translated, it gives CASSVDRLNTIYF.

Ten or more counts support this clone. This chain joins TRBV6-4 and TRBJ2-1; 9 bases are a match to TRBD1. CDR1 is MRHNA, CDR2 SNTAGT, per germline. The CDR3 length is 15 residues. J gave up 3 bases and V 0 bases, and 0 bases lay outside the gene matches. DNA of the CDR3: TGTGCCAGCAGTGACTCGACAGGGGGCTACAATGAGCAGTTCTTC. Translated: CASSDSTGGYNEQFF.

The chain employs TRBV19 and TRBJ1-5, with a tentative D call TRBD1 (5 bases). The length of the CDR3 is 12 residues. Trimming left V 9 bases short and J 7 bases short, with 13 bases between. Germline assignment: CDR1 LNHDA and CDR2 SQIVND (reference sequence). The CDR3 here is CASRQLGQPQHF. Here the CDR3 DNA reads TGTGCCAGCCGACAGCTCGGACAGCCCCAGCATTTT.

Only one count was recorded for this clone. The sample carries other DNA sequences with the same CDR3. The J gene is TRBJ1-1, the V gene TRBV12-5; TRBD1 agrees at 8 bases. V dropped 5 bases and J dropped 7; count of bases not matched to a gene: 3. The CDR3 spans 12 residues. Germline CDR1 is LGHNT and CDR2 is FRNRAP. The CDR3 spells CASGLGTGEAFF. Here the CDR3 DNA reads TGTGCTAGTGGTCTCGGGACAGGTGAAGCTTTCTTT.

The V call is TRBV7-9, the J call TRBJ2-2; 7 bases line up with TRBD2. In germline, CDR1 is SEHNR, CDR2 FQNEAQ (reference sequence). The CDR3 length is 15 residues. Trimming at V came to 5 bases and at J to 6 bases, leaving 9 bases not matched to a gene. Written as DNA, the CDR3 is TGTGCCAGCAGCACCGGGACTACTCGAGCCGGGGAGCTGTTTTTT. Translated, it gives CASSTGTTRAGELFF.

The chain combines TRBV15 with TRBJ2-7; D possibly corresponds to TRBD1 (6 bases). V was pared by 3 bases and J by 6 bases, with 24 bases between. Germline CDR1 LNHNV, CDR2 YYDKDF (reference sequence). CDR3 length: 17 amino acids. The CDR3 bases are TGTGCCACCAGCAGCTATCTTGGGGGCGGTTTAGGGGGCGAGCAGTACTTC. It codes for CATSSYLGGGLGGEQYF.

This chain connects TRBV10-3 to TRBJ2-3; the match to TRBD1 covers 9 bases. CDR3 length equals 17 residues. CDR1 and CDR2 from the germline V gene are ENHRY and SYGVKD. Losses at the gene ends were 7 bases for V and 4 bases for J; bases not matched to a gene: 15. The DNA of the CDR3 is TGTGCCATCATGTCCCGGGCGGGACAGGGAATTGCAGATACGCAGTATTTT. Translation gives CAIMSRAGQGIADTQYF.

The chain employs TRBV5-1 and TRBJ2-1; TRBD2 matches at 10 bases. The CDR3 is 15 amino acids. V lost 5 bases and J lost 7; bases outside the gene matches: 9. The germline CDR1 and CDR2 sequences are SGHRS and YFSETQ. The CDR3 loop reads CASSSLAGVFNEQFF. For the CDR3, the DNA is TGCGCCAGCAGTTCCCTAGCGGGGGTGTTTAATGAGCAGTTCTTC. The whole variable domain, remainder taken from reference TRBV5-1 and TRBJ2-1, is KAGVTQTPRYLIKTRGQQVTLSCSPISGHRSVSWYQQTPGQGLQFLFEYFSETQRNKGNFPGRFSGRQFSNSRSEMNVSTLELGDSALYLCASSSLAGVFNEQFFGPGTRLTVL.

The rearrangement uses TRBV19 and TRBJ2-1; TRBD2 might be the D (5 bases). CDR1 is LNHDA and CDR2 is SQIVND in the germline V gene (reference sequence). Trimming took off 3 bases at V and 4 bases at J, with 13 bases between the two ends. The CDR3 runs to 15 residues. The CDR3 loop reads CASSIRSERYNEQFF. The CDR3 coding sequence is TGTGCCAGTAGTATCCGTAGCGAGAGGTACAATGAGCAGTTCTTC. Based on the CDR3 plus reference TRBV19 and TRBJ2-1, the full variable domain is DGGITQSPKYLFRKEGQNVTLSCEQNLNHDAMYWYRQDPGQGLRLIYYSQIVNDFQKGDIAEGYSVSREKKESFPLTVTSAQKNPTAFYLCASSIRSERYNEQFFGPGTRLTVL.

As DNA, the CDR3 is TGTGCCAGCAGCGGGGACAGGGTTTCCTACGAGCAGTACTTC. Amino acid sequence: CASSGDRVSYEQYF. The chain links TRBV7-8 to TRBJ2-7, with 9 bases matching TRBD1. V was clipped by 5 bases and J by 1 base; unmatched bases: 3. Per germline, CDR1 SGHVS and CDR2 FQNEAQ. This CDR3 spans 14 amino acids.

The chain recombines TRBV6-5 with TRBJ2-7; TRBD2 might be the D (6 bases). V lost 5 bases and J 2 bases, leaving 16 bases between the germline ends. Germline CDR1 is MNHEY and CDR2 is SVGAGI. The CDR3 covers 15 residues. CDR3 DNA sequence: TGTGCCAGCAGTAACCCGGAGGGGCCTCCCTACGAGCAGTACTTC. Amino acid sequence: CASSNPEGPPYEQYF.

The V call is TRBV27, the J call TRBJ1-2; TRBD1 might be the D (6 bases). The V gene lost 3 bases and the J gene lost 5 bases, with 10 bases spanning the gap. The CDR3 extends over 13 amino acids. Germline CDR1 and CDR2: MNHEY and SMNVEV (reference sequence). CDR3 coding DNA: TGTGCCAGCAGTTTCGGCAGGGGATATGGCTACACCTTC. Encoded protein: CASSFGRGYGYTF.